This is a list of T cell receptor beta chains from one sample in a study of blood T cell repertoires in COVID-19. Only in-frame clones appear in the TCRdb table, and some are missing; sequencing was by immunoSEQ multiplex PCR. The sample yields around 280,000 clones, about 83% seen once. The specimen was PBMCs or T cells enriched from blood (not recorded which). The source of these receptors is a woman aged 40 to 49 who had recovered from COVID-19. Both conserved end residues are trimmed from each CDR3. Each record gives: V gene, J gene, CDR3 length, CDR3 protein.

V: TRBV24-1; J: TRBJ2-7; length: 13; CDR3: ATSGTTPGSYEQY
V: TRBV5-6; J: TRBJ2-3; length: 10; CDR3: ASSSGSDTQY
V: TRBV3-1/TRBV3-2; J: TRBJ2-1; length: 14; CDR3: ASSQEASGRYNEQF
V: TRBV5-8; J: TRBJ2-7; length: 15; CDR3: ASSDSAGQGGRYEQY
V: TRBV7-9; J: TRBJ1-4; length: 11; CDR3: ASSLAGTEKLF
V: TRBV25-1; J: TRBJ1-4; length: 13; CDR3: ASSDPGGEAEKLF
V: TRBV7-2; J: TRBJ2-3; length: 13; CDR3: ASSLAGTSTDTQY
V: TRBV18; J: TRBJ1-2; length: 13; CDR3: ASSAAGAKDYGYT
V: TRBV9; J: TRBJ2-3; length: 16; CDR3: ASSVGLAGFPSTDTQY
V: TRBV5-1; J: TRBJ2-1; length: 14; CDR3: ASSPGLADSYNEQF
V: TRBV9; J: TRBJ1-2; length: 11; CDR3: ASSPTGNYGYT
V: TRBV7-2; J: TRBJ1-2; length: 14; CDR3: ASSGWGQGNAYGYT
V: TRBV7-9; J: TRBJ2-3; length: 12; CDR3: ASSLSGSLDTQY
V: TRBV30; J: TRBJ2-7; length: 12; CDR3: AWSDDRGQGEQY
V: TRBV6-5; J: TRBJ1-5; length: 12; CDR3: ASSYGGSNQPQH
V: TRBV19; J: TRBJ2-7; length: 13; CDR3: ASSISPGNPGEQY
V: TRBV27; J: TRBJ1-2; length: 13; CDR3: ASSDRDRGSYGYT
V: TRBV18; J: TRBJ1-1; length: 13; CDR3: ASSPVQGENTEAF
V: TRBV5-4; J: TRBJ1-1; length: 12; CDR3: ASSRDRLNTEAF
V: TRBV27; J: TRBJ2-7; length: 11; CDR3: ASSWADSYEQY
V: TRBV28; J: TRBJ2-4; length: 17; CDR3: ASSLWAKGVGQGRNIQY
V: TRBV5-1; J: TRBJ2-1; length: 16; CDR3: ASSLLLTSGRSYNEQF
V: TRBV18; J: TRBJ2-3; length: 14; CDR3: ASSSSTSVHSDTQY
V: TRBV11-1; J: TRBJ2-1; length: 13; CDR3: ASSDTSGRAYEQF
V: TRBV28; J: TRBJ2-7; length: 12; CDR3: ASSLSQGSYEQY
V: TRBV7-9; J: TRBJ1-5; length: 12; CDR3: ASSEATLNQPQH
V: TRBV7-2; J: TRBJ1-2; length: 12; CDR3: ASSLRGSPGGYT
V: TRBV28; J: TRBJ1-5; length: 13; CDR3: ASSFRWGGSQPQH
V: TRBV7-3; J: TRBJ2-1; length: 13; CDR3: ASSPGAGTINEQF
V: TRBV2; J: TRBJ2-7; length: 13; CDR3: ASSPAYGGGGEQY
V: TRBV6-2/TRBV6-3; J: TRBJ2-3; length: 13; CDR3: ASSHPRGGTDTQY
V: TRBV21-1; J: TRBJ1-1; length: 15; CDR3: ASSKGRGEAPNTEAF
V: TRBV5-1; J: TRBJ1-5; length: 12; CDR3: ASSLDYSNQPQH
V: TRBV7-8; J: TRBJ1-4; length: 12; CDR3: ASSWGATNEKLF
V: TRBV19; J: TRBJ1-1; length: 14; CDR3: ASQHRGGTSNTEAF
V: TRBV30; J: TRBJ2-7; length: 12; CDR3: AWSVLAGVYEQY
V: TRBV6-2/TRBV6-3; J: TRBJ2-5; length: 12; CDR3: ASSYSYRGETQY
V: TRBV6-4; J: TRBJ2-2; length: 11; CDR3: ASRDFYTGELF
V: TRBV4-1; J: TRBJ1-5; length: 12; CDR3: ASSRRVGNQPQH
V: TRBV6-5; J: TRBJ1-1; length: 11; CDR3: ASNRGPSTEAF
V: TRBV23-1; J: TRBJ1-4; length: 13; CDR3: ASSPQWGGGEKLF
V: TRBV29-1; J: TRBJ1-1; length: 9; CDR3: SGTRSSEAF
V: TRBV10-3; J: TRBJ2-2; length: 12; CDR3: AISESASTGELF
V: TRBV18; J: TRBJ2-1; length: 14; CDR3: ASSPPGARGHDEQF
V: TRBV19; J: TRBJ2-5; length: 13; CDR3: ASSQTGEGWETQY
V: TRBV24-1; J: TRBJ2-5; length: 15; CDR3: ATSARGRDRGKETQY
V: TRBV18; J: TRBJ1-2; length: 13; CDR3: ASSPQYSGDYGYT
V: TRBV27; J: TRBJ1-2; length: 16; CDR3: ASSKRPGQSLPNYGYT